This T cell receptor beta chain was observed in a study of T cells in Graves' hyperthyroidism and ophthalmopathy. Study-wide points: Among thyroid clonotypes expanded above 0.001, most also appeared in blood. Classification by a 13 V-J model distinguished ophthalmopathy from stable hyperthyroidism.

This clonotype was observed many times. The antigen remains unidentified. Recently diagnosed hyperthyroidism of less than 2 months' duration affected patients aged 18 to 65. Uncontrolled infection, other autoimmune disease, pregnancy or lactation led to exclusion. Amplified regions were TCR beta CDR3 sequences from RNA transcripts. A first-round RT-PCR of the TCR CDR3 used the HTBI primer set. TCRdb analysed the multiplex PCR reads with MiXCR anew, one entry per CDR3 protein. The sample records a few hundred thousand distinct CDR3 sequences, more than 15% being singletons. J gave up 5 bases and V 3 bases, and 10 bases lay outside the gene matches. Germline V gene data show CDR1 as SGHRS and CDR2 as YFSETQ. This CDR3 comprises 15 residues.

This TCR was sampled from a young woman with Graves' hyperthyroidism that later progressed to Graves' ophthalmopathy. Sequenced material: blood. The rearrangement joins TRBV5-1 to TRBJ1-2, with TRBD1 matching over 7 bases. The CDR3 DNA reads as TGCGCCAGCAGCTCAGAAGGGACAGATTCTTATGGCTACACCTTC. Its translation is CASSSEGTDSYGYTF.